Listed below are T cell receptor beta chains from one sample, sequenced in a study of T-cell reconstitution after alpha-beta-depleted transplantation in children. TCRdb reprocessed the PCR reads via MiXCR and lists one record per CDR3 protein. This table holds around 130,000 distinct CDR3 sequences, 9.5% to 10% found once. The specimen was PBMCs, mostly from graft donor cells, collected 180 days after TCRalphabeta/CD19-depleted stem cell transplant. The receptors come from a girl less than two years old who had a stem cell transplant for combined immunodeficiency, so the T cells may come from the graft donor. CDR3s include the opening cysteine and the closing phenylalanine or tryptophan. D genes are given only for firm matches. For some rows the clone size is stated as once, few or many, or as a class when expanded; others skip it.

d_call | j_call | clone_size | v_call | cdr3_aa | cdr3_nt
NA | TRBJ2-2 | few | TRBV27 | CASSWGLGTGELFF | TGTGCCAGCAGTTGGGGCTTGGGCACCGGGGAGCTGTTTTTT
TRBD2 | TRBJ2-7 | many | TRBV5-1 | CASSLGVRTRIREQYF | TGCGCCAGCAGCTTGGGGGTTCGGACTAGGATCCGCGAGCAGTACTTC
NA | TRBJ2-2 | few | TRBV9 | CATPAGELFF | TGTGCCACCCCGGCCGGGGAGCTGTTTTTT
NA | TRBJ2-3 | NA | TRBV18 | CASSPPIDTQYF | TGTGCCAGCTCACCACCGATTGATACGCAGTATTTT
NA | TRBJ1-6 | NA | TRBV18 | CASSPEQNSPLHF | TGTGCCAGCTCACCCGAGCAGAATTCACCCCTCCACTTT
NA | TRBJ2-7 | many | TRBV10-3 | CAISESGTDEQYF | TGTGCCATCAGTGAGTCGGGGACTGACGAGCAGTACTTC
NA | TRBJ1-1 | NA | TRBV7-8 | CASSPRTRMNTEAFF | TGTGCCAGCAGCCCACGGACCCGTATGAACACTGAAGCTTTCTTT
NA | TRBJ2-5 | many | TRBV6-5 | CASSYGGTQYF | TGTGCCAGCAGTTACGGTGGGACCCAGTACTTC
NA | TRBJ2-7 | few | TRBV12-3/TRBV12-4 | CASSRPGRYEQYF | TGTGCCAGCAGTCGCCCGGGGAGGTACGAGCAGTACTTC
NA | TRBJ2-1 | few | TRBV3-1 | CASSHPPWGDNEQFF | TGTGCCAGCAGCCATCCCCCATGGGGGGACAATGAGCAGTTCTTC
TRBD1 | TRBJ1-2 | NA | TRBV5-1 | CASSPRQGYNYGYTF | TGCGCCAGCAGCCCACGACAGGGATACAACTATGGCTACACCTTC
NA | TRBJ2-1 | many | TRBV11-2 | CASSSRRDYNEQFF | TGTGCCAGCAGCTCACGGCGGGACTACAATGAGCAGTTCTTC
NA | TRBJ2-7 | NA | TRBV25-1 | CASALRSQQYF | TGTGCCAGCGCGTTAAGATCCCAACAGTACTTC
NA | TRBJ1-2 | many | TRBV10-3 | CAISESMGRNYGYTF | TGTGCCATCAGTGAGTCCATGGGACGGAACTATGGCTACACCTTC
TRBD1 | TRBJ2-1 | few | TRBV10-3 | CAISPRQGIEGTYPNEQFF | TGTGCCATCAGCCCAAGACAGGGGATTGAGGGGACTTATCCCAATGAGCAGTTCTTC
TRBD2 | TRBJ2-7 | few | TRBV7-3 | CASSLGGRASEQYF | TGTGCCAGCAGCTTGGGCGGGAGGGCCTCCGAGCAGTACTTC
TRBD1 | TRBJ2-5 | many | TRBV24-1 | CATSDLRDRAGETQYF | TGTGCCACCAGTGACCTCCGGGACAGGGCGGGCGAGACCCAGTACTTC
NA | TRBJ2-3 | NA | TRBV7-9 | CASSLAQGSTDTQYF | TGTGCCAGCAGCTTAGCGCAGGGCAGCACAGATACGCAGTATTTT
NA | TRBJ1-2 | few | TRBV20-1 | CSARRDPNYGYTF | TGCAGTGCTAGACGGGACCCGAACTATGGCTACACCTTC
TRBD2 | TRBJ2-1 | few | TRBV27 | CASSLGTSGIGNEQFF | TGTGCCAGCAGTCTCGGGACTAGCGGGATAGGTAATGAGCAGTTCTTC
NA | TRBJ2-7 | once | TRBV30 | CAWSPGERTYEQYF | TGTGCCTGGAGTCCAGGGGAGCGAACCTACGAGCAGTACTTC
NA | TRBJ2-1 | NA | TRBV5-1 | CASSLAGTAEQFF | TGCGCCAGCAGCTTGGCGGGAACGGCCGAGCAGTTCTTC
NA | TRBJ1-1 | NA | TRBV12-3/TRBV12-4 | CASSFKWNTEAFF | TGTGCCAGCAGTTTCAAGTGGAACACTGAAGCTTTCTTT
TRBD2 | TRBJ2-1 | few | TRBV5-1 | CASSGGESYNEQFF | TGCGCCAGTAGCGGGGGGGAGTCCTACAATGAGCAGTTCTTC
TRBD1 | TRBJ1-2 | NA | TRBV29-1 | CSVDLRTGAYGYTF | TGCAGCGTTGACCTTCGGACAGGGGCCTATGGCTACACCTTC
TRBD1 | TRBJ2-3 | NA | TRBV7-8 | CASSLDLLRGRRADTQYF | TGTGCCAGCAGCTTAGACCTACTAAGGGGGCGACGCGCAGATACGCAGTATTTT
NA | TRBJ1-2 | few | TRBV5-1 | CASADGGANYGYTF | TGCGCCAGCGCTGACGGAGGCGCGAACTATGGCTACACCTTC
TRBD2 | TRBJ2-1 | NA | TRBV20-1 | CSAGSGRAWYEQFF | TGCAGTGCTGGTAGCGGGAGGGCTTGGTATGAGCAGTTCTTC
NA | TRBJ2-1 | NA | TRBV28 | CASSQDSLGDEQFF | TGTGCCAGCAGCCAGGACAGCTTGGGCGATGAGCAGTTCTTC
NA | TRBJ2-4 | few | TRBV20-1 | CSARVQLNIQYF | TGCAGTGCTAGAGTCCAGTTAAACATTCAGTACTTC
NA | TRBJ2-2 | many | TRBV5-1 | CASSPVLGRTGELFF | TGCGCCAGCAGCCCCGTCCTAGGTCGCACCGGGGAGCTGTTTTTT
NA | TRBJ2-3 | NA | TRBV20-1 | CSASGPAGNTDTQYF | TGCAGTGCTAGCGGGCCGGCGGGGAACACAGATACGCAGTATTTT
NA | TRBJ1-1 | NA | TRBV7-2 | CASSLESVNTEAFF | TGTGCCAGCAGCTTAGAGTCGGTGAACACTGAAGCTTTCTTT
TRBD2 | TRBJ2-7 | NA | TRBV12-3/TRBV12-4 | CASSLTSGRSEQYF | TGTGCCAGCAGTTTGACTAGCGGGAGGTCCGAGCAGTACTTC
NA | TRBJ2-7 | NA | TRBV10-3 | CAISEGGPSYEQYF | TGTGCCATCAGTGAGGGGGGCCCATCCTACGAGCAGTACTTC
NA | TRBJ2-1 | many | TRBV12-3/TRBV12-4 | CASSLWQGESNEQFF | TGTGCCAGCAGTTTATGGCAGGGAGAATCCAATGAGCAGTTCTTC
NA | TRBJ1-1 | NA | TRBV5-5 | CASSFQGGGRLNTEAFF | TGTGCCAGCAGCTTCCAGGGAGGAGGGAGGTTGAACACTGAAGCTTTCTTT
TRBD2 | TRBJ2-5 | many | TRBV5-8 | CASSWTSGRVQETQYF | TGTGCCAGCAGCTGGACTAGCGGGAGAGTACAAGAGACCCAGTACTTC
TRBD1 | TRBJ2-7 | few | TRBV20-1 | CSARGTGGEQYF | TGCAGTGCTAGAGGGACAGGGGGCGAGCAGTACTTC
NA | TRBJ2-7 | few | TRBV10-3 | CAISEYSLYEQYF | TGTGCCATCAGTGAGTACAGCCTTTACGAGCAGTACTTC
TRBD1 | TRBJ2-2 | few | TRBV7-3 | CASTIPGQGGTGELFF | TGTGCCAGCACCATTCCGGGACAGGGCGGCACCGGGGAGCTGTTTTTT
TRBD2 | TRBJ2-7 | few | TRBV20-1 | CSALKTGGSYEQYF | TGCAGTGCCTTAAAGACGGGGGGTTCCTACGAGCAGTACTTC
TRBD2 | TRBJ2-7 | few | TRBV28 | CASSRTLLAGYEQYF | TGTGCCAGCAGCCGAACCCTACTAGCGGGGTACGAGCAGTACTTC
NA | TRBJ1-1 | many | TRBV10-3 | CAIRETGDETEAFF | TGTGCCATCAGAGAAACCGGGGATGAGACTGAAGCTTTCTTT
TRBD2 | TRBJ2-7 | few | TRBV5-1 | CASSLGAGGGGEQYF | TGCGCCAGCAGCTTGGGAGCGGGAGGTGGTGGTGAGCAGTACTTC
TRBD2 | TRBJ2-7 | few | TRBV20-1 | CSAKRERTYEQYF | TGCAGTGCTAAGCGGGAGAGGACTTACGAGCAGTACTTC
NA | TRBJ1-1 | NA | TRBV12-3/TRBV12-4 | CASSPGWTMNTEAFF | TGTGCCAGCAGTCCTGGTTGGACTATGAACACTGAAGCTTTCTTT
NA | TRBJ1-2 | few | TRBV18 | CASSPPIGQLDGYTF | TGTGCCAGCTCACCACCGATAGGACAGCTAGATGGCTACACCTTC
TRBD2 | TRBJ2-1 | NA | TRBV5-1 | CASSLLAGGPNYSYNEQFF | TGCGCCAGCAGCCTACTAGCGGGAGGGCCGAATTACTCCTACAATGAGCAGTTCTTC
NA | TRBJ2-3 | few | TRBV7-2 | CASSFGLSTDTQYF | TGTGCCAGCAGCTTCGGGTTAAGCACAGATACGCAGTATTTT
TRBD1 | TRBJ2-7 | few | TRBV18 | CASSPGTEDYEQYF | TGTGCCAGCTCACCAGGGACAGAAGACTACGAGCAGTACTTC